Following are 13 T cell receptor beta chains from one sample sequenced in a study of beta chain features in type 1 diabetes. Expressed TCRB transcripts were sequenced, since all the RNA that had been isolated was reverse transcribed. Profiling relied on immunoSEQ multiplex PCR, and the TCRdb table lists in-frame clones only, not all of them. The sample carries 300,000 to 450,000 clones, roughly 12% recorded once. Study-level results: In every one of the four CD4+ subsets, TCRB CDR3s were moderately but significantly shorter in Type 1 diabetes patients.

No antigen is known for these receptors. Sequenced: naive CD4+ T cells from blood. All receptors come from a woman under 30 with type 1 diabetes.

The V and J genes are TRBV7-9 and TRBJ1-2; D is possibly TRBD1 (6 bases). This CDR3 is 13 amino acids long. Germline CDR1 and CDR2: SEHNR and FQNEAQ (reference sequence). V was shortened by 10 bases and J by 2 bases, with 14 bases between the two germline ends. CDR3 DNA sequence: TGTGCCACCCCGGACAGAGCCAACTATGGCTACACCTTC. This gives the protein CATPDRANYGYTF.

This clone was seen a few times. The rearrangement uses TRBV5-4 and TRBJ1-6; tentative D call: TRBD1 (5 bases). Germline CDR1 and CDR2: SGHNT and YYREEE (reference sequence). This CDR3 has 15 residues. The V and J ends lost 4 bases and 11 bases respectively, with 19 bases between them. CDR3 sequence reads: CASSTLQGERAPLHF. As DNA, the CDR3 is TGTGCCAGCAGCACCCTCCAGGGCGAGCGGGCACCCCTCCACTTT.

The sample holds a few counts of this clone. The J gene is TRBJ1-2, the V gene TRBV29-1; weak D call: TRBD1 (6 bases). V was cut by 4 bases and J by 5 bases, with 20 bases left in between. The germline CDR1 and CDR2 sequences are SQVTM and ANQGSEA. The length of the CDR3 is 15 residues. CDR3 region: CSVVGRGQPPYGYTF. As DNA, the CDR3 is TGCAGCGTTGTTGGCAGGGGACAACCCCCGTATGGCTACACCTTC.

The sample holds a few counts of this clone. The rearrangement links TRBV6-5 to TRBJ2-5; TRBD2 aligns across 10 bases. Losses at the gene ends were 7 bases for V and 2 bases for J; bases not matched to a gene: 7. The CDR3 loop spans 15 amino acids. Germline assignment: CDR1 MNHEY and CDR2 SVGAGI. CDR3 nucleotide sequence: TGTGCCAGCACCTGGCGAGCGGGGGGGCAAGAGACCCAGTACTTC. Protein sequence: CASTWRAGGQETQYF.

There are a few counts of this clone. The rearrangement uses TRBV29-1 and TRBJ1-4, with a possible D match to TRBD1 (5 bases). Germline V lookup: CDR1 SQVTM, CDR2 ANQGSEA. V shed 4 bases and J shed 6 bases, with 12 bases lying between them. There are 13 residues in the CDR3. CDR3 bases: TGCAGCGTTGTTCGGGGGAAAGATGAAAAACTGTTTTTT. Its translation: CSVVRGKDEKLFF.

CDR3 protein: CASSLLGGGTEAFF. Written as DNA, the CDR3 is TGTGCCAGTAGTTTACTGGGGGGAGGCACTGAAGCTTTCTTT. V is TRBV19 and J is TRBJ1-1; the D gene is possibly TRBD1 (5 bases). The V and J ends lost 5 bases and 4 bases respectively, with 14 bases between them. The CDR3 spans 14 residues. CDR1 and CDR2 from the germline V gene are LNHDA and SQIVND (reference sequence).

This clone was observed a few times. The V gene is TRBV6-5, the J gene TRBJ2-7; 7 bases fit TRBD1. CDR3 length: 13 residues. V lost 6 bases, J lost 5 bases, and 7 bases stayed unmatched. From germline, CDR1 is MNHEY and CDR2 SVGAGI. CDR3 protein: CASSRQGSNEQYF. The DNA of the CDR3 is TGTGCCAGCAGCCGACAGGGATCCAACGAGCAGTACTTC.

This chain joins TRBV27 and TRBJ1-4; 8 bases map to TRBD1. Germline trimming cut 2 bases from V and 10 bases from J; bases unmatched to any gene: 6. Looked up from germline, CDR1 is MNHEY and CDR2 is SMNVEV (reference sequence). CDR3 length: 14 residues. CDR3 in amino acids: CASSLRTGRGKLFF. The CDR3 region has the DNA TGTGCCAGCAGTTTAAGGACAGGGAGGGGAAAACTGTTTTTT.

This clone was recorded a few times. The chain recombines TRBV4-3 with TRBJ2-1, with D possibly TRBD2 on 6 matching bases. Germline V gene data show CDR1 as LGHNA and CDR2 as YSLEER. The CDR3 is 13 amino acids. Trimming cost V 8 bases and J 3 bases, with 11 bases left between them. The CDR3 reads CASSLGGYNEQFF. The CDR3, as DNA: TGCGCCAGCTCCCTCGGGGGCTACAATGAGCAGTTCTTC.

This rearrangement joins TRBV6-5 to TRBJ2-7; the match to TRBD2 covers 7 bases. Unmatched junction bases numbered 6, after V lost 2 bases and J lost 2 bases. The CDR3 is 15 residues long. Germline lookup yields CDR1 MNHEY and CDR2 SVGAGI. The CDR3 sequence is CASSYGAGAPYEQYF. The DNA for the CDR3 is TGTGCCAGCAGTTACGGGGCGGGAGCCCCCTACGAGCAGTACTTC.

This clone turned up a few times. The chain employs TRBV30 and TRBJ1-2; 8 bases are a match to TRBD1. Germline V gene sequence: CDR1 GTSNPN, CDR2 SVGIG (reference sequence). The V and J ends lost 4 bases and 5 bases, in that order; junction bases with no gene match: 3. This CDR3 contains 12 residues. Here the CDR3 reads CAWTGGGYGYTF. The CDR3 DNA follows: TGTGCCTGGACAGGGGGCGGGTATGGCTACACCTTC. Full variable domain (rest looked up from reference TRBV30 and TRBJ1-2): SQTIHQWPATLVQPVGSPLSLECTVEGTSNPNLYWYRQAAGRGLQLLFYSVGIGQISSEVPQNLSASRPQDRQFILSSKKLLLSDSGFYLCAWTGGGYGYTFGSGTRLTVV.

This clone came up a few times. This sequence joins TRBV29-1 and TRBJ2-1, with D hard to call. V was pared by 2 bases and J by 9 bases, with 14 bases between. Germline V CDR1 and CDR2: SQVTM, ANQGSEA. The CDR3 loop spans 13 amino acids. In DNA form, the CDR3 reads TGCAGCGTTGAATGGCTTCGGGTGAGTGAGCAGTTCTTC. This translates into CSVEWLRVSEQFF.

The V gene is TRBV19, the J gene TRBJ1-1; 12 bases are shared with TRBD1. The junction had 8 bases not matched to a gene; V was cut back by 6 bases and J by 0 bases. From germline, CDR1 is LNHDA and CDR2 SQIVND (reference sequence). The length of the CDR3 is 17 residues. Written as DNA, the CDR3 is TGTGCCAGTAGCATGGGACAGGGGGCATCCATGAACACTGAAGCTTTCTTT. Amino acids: CASSMGQGASMNTEAFF. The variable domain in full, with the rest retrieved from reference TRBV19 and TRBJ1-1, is DGGITQSPKYLFRKEGQNVTLSCEQNLNHDAMYWYRQDPGQGLRLIYYSQIVNDFQKGDIAEGYSVSREKKESFPLTVTSAQKNPTAFYLCASSMGQGASMNTEAFFGQGTRLTVV.